This passage covers 3 T cell receptor beta chains from one sample sequenced in a study of blood T cell repertoires in COVID-19. Profiled with immunoSEQ multiplex PCR; TCRdb holds only in-frame clones, not every one. The data contain a few hundred thousand clones, around 89% of them seen just once; the ten biggest clones take up approximately 6.5%. Input material: peripheral blood. The receptors come from a man younger than 35 who had recovered from COVID-19.

The chain couples TRBV7-9 to TRBJ1-1; 8 bases fit TRBD1. In germline, CDR1 is SEHNR, CDR2 FQNEAQ (reference sequence). V trimming: 6 bases; J trimming: 0 bases; junction bases outside the gene matches: 3. The CDR3 is made up of 14 amino acids. The CDR3 here is CASSPTGVNTEAFF. The CDR3 bases are TGTGCCAGCAGTCCGACAGGGGTGAACACTGAAGCTTTCTTT.

The chain carries TRBV7-6 and TRBJ1-1; D gene uncertain. From germline, CDR1 is SGHVS and CDR2 FNYEAQ. The CDR3 loop spans 17 amino acids. V lost 5 bases to trimming and J lost 0 bases, with 19 bases between them. The CDR3 reads CASSAGWSRLMNTEAFF. The DNA of the CDR3 is TGTGCCAGCAGCGCCGGGTGGTCCCGCCTGATGAACACTGAAGCTTTCTTT.

This clone was seen just once. V gene TRBV7-8 combines with J gene TRBJ1-4; 9 bases are a match to TRBD1. The CDR3 consists of 15 residues. Germline CDR1 and CDR2: SGHVS and FQNEAQ. The trim removed 2 bases at V and 4 bases at J, leaving 2 bases unmatched. The CDR3 DNA follows: TGTGCCAGCAGCTTATGGACAGGGGTTAATGAAAAACTGTTTTTT. Its translation: CASSLWTGVNEKLFF. The variable domain in full, with the rest retrieved from reference TRBV7-8 and TRBJ1-4, is GAGVSQSPRYKVAKRGQDVALRCDPISGHVSLFWYQQALGQGPEFLTYFQNEAQLDKSGLPSDRFFAERPEGSVSTLKIQRTQQEDSAVYLCASSLWTGVNEKLFFGSGTQLSVL.